Listed below are T cell receptor beta chains from one sample, sequenced in a study of cytotoxic CD8 clonotypes in ibrutinib-treated CLL. Data came from immunoSEQ multiplex PCR; TCRdb stores just in-frame clones and leaves some out. The sample records 150,000 to 200,000 clones, about 88% being singletons. The material sequenced was PBMCs, taken at disease progression, from a patient treated with ibrutinib. Receptors originate from a human donor with chronic lymphocytic leukemia. The CDR3 runs from the conserved cysteine through the conserved F or W. The D gene is left open where the match is weak. Not all rows give a size; the values are once, few, many and, for expanded clones, a class.

J: TRBJ2-2; size: -; D: -; V: TRBV11-1; CDR3: CASSHNRNTGELFF; DNA: TGTGCCAGCAGCCACAATAGGAACACCGGGGAGCTGTTTTTT
J: TRBJ2-2; size: -; D: -; V: TRBV27; CDR3: CASSRVPGTGELFF; DNA: TGTGCCAGCAGTCGAGTCCCAGGCACCGGGGAGCTGTTTTTT
J: TRBJ2-6; size: once; D: -; V: TRBV28; CDR3: CASNTRGGRLVGANVLTF; DNA: TGTGCCAGCAATACGAGGGGGGGACGACTTGTAGGGGCCAACGTCCTGACTTTC
J: TRBJ1-2; size: few; D: -; V: TRBV7-2; CDR3: CASSSERSPRGYGYTF; DNA: TGTGCCAGCAGCAGTGAACGGTCCCCCCGGGGCTATGGCTACACCTTC
J: TRBJ1-1; size: -; D: -; V: TRBV5-1; CDR3: CASSLAPENTEAFF; DNA: TGCGCCAGCAGCTTGGCCCCAGAGAACACTGAAGCTTTCTTT
J: TRBJ1-5; size: -; D: -; V: TRBV6-5; CDR3: CASSVPQHF; DNA: TGTGCCAGCAGTGTCCCCCAGCATTTT
J: TRBJ1-2; size: -; D: -; V: TRBV6-1; CDR3: CASSDAGLGYGYTF; DNA: TGTGCCAGCAGTGATGCGGGATTAGGTTATGGCTACACCTTC
J: TRBJ2-1; size: -; D: -; V: TRBV5-4; CDR3: CASSLDPGDEQFF; DNA: TGTGCCAGCAGCTTGGATCCAGGGGATGAGCAGTTCTTC
J: TRBJ1-2; size: -; D: -; V: TRBV7-3; CDR3: CASSLVGARSLNYGYTF; DNA: TGTGCCAGCAGCTTAGTCGGAGCGAGGTCACTTAACTATGGCTACACCTTC
J: TRBJ2-2; size: -; D: -; V: TRBV15; CDR3: CATSREDKGANTGELFF; DNA: TGTGCCACCAGCAGAGAAGATAAGGGCGCGAACACCGGGGAGCTGTTTTTT
J: TRBJ2-3; size: -; D: TRBD2; V: TRBV5-1; CDR3: CASSENSGILTDTQYF; DNA: TGCGCCAGCAGCGAGAATAGCGGGATTTTGACAGATACGCAGTATTTT
J: TRBJ2-7; size: few; D: -; V: TRBV4-1; CDR3: CASSQGAGPYEQYF; DNA: TGCGCCAGCAGCCAAGGAGCAGGGCCCTACGAGCAGTACTTC
J: TRBJ1-5; size: -; D: -; V: TRBV27; CDR3: CASSPWVPNSNQPQHF; DNA: TGTGCCAGCAGCCCCTGGGTGCCTAATAGCAATCAGCCCCAGCATTTT
J: TRBJ2-6; size: few; D: TRBD1; V: TRBV5-1; CDR3: CASSLEGQGAPGANVLTF; DNA: TGCGCCAGCAGCTTGGAAGGGCAGGGGGCACCTGGGGCCAACGTCCTGACTTTC
J: TRBJ1-2; size: many; D: -; V: TRBV19; CDR3: CASNPGVLSGYTF; DNA: TGTGCCAGTAACCCAGGGGTTTTGAGCGGCTACACCTTC
J: TRBJ2-5; size: -; D: -; V: TRBV11-1; CDR3: CASSLVLAETQYF; DNA: TGTGCCAGCAGCTTAGTCTTGGCAGAGACCCAGTACTTC
J: TRBJ2-5; size: -; D: TRBD2; V: TRBV27; CDR3: CASSLQLAGVETQYF; DNA: TGTGCCAGCAGTTTACAACTAGCGGGAGTAGAGACCCAGTACTTC
J: TRBJ1-2; size: few; D: -; V: TRBV7-9; CDR3: CASSQQHGYTF; DNA: TGTGCCAGCAGCCAGCAGCATGGCTACACCTTC
J: TRBJ2-1; size: once; D: TRBD2; V: TRBV5-1; CDR3: CASSLKREGVPDEQFF; DNA: TGCGCCAGCAGCCTAAAGCGGGAGGGGGTTCCCGATGAGCAGTTCTTC
J: TRBJ2-3; size: -; D: -; V: TRBV5-1; CDR3: CASSLVASAPLDTQYF; DNA: TGCGCCAGCAGCTTGGTGGCTAGCGCTCCTCTTGATACGCAGTATTTT
J: TRBJ2-1; size: once; D: TRBD2; V: TRBV5-4; CDR3: CASSMGTSGQFF; DNA: TGTGCCAGCAGCATGGGGACTAGCGGACAGTTCTTC
J: TRBJ1-1; size: -; D: -; V: TRBV9; CDR3: CASSVNPGYTEAFF; DNA: TGTGCCAGCAGCGTAAATCCAGGGTACACTGAAGCTTTCTTT